The sequence of this TCR beta chain was determined in a study of blood T cells in healthy people across ages. General study points: Across the age range, TCR beta diversity per million T cells fell in a roughly linear way. Investigators treated diversity estimates from one million T cells as underestimates. Higher naive T cell percentage went strongly together with higher TCR beta diversity.

This clonotype was counted only a few times. Its specificity is unknown. A second 7 to 11 cycle PCR used barcoded and J-beta primers. Individual samples furnished no less than 3 million CDR3-containing paired-end reads apiece. From the 5' RACE reads, TCRdb called clonotypes with MiXCR, one entry per CDR3 protein. The sample contains around 1,900,000 distinct CDR3 sequences, 39% of which appear only once. The clonotype was recovered from a human donor in good health. The material sequenced was blood.

Here the CDR3 reads CASSLESGVWEQYF. CDR3 DNA: TGTGCCAGCAGCTTAGAGTCGGGGGTTTGGGAGCAGTACTTC. The chain employs TRBV7-8 and TRBJ2-7; TRBD2 is a possible D gene (6 bases). V gave up 1 base and J gave up 7 bases, with 14 bases separating them. The CDR3 is made up of 14 amino acids. Germline-derived CDR1 and CDR2 are SGHVS and FQNEAQ.